The T cell receptor beta chain under discussion was sequenced for a study of identical twins. The study's findings and limits: Less excess twin sharing appeared in beta out-of-frame sequences. Without tracking the same donors, conclusions rested on cross-sectional statistical analysis.

The CDR3 loop spans 16 amino acids. V was pared by 0 bases and J by 1 base, with 1 base of the junction left unmatched. CDR1 is SGHRS, CDR2 YFSETQ, per germline. TCRdb independently ran MiXCR on the 5' RACE reads; one entry per CDR3 protein. This table holds approximately 680,000 distinct CDR3 sequences, 7.1% found once. This clonotype has at least ten counts. Its antigen is still unknown. The data also belong to a second study, concerning yellow fever vaccine responses in identical twins.

The J gene is TRBJ2-3, the V gene TRBV5-1, with 11 bases fitting TRBD2. Sequencing was done on a sample of PBMCs. The sequence was collected from a woman aged 18-29 years in good health. In DNA form, the CDR3 reads TGCGCCAGCAGCTTGGGGGGACTAGCGGGCACAGATACGCAGTATTTT. Translating gives CASSLGGLAGTDTQYF.